Included here is one T cell receptor beta chain sequence, with context. Its antigen remains unidentified. This record comes from a study of Ad26.COV2.S vaccination and SARS-CoV-2 variants. Study outcomes and limitations: Reported post-vaccination CD8+ and CD4+ T cell responses to spike showed substantial breadth. Vaccinees showed greater spike-specific TCR breadth than placebo recipients. Measurement of non-spike TCR breadth gave similar results in vaccine and placebo recipients. Analyses that measured TCR breadth and depth may have underestimated total T cell responses.

This CDR3 comprises 15 residues. Trimming removed 5 bases from V and 4 bases from J, with 17 bases in between. Germline V lookup: CDR1 LNHDA, CDR2 SQIVND (reference sequence). The data were produced by immunoSEQ multiplex PCR, yet TCRdb's version contains in-frame clones alone and is incomplete. The sample has tens of thousands of clones; 83% are singletons. The TCR was taken from a human donor who had recovered from COVID-19. The rearrangement joins TRBV19 to TRBJ1-1, with D maybe TRBD1 (6 bases). This sample comprised peripheral blood, obtained after recovery from COVID-19. CDR3 loop: CASSSKGGVVTEAFF. The CDR3 bases are TGTGCCAGTAGTTCTAAGGGGGGGGTTGTCACTGAAGCTTTCTTT.